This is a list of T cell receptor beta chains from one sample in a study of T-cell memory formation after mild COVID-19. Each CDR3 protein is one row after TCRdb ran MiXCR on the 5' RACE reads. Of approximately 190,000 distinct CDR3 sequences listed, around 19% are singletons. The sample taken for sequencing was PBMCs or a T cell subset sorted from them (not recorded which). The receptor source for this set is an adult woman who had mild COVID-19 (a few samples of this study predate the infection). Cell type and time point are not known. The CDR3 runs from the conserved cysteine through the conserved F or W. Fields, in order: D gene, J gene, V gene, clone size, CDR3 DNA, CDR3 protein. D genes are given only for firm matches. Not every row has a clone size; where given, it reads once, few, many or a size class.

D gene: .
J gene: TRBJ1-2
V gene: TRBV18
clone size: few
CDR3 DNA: TGTGCCAGCTCACCAGATAACTATGGCTACACCTTC
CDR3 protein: CASSPDNYGYTF

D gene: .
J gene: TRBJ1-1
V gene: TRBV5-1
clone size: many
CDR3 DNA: TGCGCCAGCAGCTTGGGTGGGGGGGGAGCTTTCTTT
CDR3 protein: CASSLGGGGAFF

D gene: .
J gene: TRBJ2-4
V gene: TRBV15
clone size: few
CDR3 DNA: TGTGCCACCAGCAGAGACGACGGACACCCTAAATTATTC
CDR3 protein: CATSRDDGHPKLF

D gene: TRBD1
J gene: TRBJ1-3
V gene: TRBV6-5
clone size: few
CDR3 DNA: TGTGCCAGCAGTTGGACAGGGGGCGCCGAAACTGGAAACACCATATATTTT
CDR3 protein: CASSWTGGAETGNTIYF

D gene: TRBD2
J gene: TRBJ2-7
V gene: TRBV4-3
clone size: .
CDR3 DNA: TGCGCCAGCAGCCAAGAAGGAAGCGGGGGGTGGGACGAGCAGTACTTC
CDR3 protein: CASSQEGSGGWDEQYF

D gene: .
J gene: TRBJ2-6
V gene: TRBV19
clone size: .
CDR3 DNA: TGTGCCAGTGTTTTGCGCTCTGGGGCCAACGTCCTGACTTTC
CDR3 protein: CASVLRSGANVLTF

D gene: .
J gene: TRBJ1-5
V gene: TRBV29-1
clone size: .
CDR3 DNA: TGCAGCGTTTGGGGGGTAGGTCAGCCCCAGCATTTT
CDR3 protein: CSVWGVGQPQHF

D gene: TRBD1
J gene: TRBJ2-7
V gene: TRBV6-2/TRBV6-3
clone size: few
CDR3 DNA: TGTGCCAGCAGTTCGACATACAGGGGCGAGCAGTACTTC
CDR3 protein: CASSSTYRGEQYF

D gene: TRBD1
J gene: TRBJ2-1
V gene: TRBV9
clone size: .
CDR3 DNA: TGTGCCAGCAGTTCCCCGGGGACAGGCGACTACAATGAGCAGTTCTTC
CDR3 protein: CASSSPGTGDYNEQFF

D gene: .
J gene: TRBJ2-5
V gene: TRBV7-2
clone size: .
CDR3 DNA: TGTGCCAGCAGCTTGGGGGGCGCGGAGTATGAGACCCAGTACTTC
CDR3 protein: CASSLGGAEYETQYF

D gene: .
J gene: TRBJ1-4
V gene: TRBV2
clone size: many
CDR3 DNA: TGTGCCAGCAGACAGGGTGGGGAAAAACTGTTTTTT
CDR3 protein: CASRQGGEKLFF

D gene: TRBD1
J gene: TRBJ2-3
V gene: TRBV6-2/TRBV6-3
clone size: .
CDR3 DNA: TGTGCCAGCAGTTACTCGATGGACAGGCACACAGATACGCAGTATTTT
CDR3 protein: CASSYSMDRHTDTQYF

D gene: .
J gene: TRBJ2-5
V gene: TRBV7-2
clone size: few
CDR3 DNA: TGTGCCAGCAGCTCGAACTCTGCAGGGGCCAGGGAGACCCAGTACTTC
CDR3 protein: CASSSNSAGARETQYF

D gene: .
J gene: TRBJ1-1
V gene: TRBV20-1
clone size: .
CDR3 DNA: TGCAGTGCTAACTACAGGGCCGGGGTCGCTGAAGCTTTCTTT
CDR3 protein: CSANYRAGVAEAFF

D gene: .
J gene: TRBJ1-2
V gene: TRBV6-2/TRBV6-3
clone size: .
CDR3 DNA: TGTGCCAGCAGCCGGACAGCAAGATACTATGGCTACACCTTC
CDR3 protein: CASSRTARYYGYTF

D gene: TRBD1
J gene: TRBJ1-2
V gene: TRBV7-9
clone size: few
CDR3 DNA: TGTGCCAGCGGCGCCCAACAGGGGAAGTCTGGCTACACCTTC
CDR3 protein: CASGAQQGKSGYTF

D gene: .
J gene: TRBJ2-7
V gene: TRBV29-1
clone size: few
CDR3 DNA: TGCAGCGCGTCCCAGGACAGTACCGAGCAGTACTTC
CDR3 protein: CSASQDSTEQYF